The present T cell receptor (beta chain) was sequenced within a study of cytomegalovirus exposure and HLA in healthy donors. The CDR3 runs to 18 residues. Germline V gene lookup returns CDR1 SGHDT and CDR2 YYEEEE. Between the trimmed V and J ends, which lost 0 bases and 0 bases, there was a span of 18 bases. In the PCR, 60 Vbeta and 13 Jbeta primers were used. The method was immunoSEQ multiplex PCR; TCRdb's version includes in-frame clones alone and lacks a portion of them. The sample has about 100,000 clones; approximately 80% are singletons. The rearrangement links TRBV5-6 to TRBJ1-2; a weak D match, TRBD1 (6 bases). Sequenced input: PBMCs. This clonotype was sampled from a woman younger than 35 in good health and CMV-seronegative. In nucleotides, the CDR3 is TGTGCCAGCAGCTTGGCCGGGGGGGGCGCACCTACTAACTATGGCTACACCTTC. Its protein product is CASSLAGGGAPTNYGYTF.